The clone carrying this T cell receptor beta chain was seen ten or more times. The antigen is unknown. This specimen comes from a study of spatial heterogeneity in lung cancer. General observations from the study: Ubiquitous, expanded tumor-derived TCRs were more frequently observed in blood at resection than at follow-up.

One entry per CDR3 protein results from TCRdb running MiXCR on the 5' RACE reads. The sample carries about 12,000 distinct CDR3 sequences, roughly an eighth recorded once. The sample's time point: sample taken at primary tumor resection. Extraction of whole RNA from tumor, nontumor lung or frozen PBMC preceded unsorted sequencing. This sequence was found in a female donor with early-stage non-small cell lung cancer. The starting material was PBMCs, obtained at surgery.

The CDR3 region is CASSSRRTGAFRLGETQYF. The CDR3 DNA sequence: TGTGCCAGCAGCTCGCGCCGGACAGGGGCCTTTCGTTTGGGGGAGACCCAGTACTTC. The genes are TRBV7-9 and TRBJ2-5; TRBD1 matches at 9 bases. Unmatched junction bases numbered 20, after V lost 4 bases and J lost 5 bases. This CDR3 has 19 residues. Germline lookup yields CDR1 SEHNR and CDR2 FQNEAQ (reference sequence). Combining the CDR3 with reference TRBV7-9 and TRBJ2-5 gives the whole variable domain DTGVSQNPRHKITKRGQNVTFRCDPISEHNRLYWYRQTLGQGPEFLTYFQNEAQLEKSRLLSDRFSAERPKGSFSTLEIQRTEQGDSAMYLCASSSRRTGAFRLGETQYFGPGTRLLVL.